The 3 T cell receptor beta chains below were found in one sample sequenced in a study of blood T cell repertoires in COVID-19. The method was immunoSEQ multiplex PCR; TCRdb's version includes in-frame clones alone and lacks a portion of them. The profile shows a few hundred thousand clones, 80% to 90% of them singletons. The sample taken for sequencing was PBMCs or T cells enriched from blood (not recorded which). The source of these receptors is a young man with acute COVID-19.

The chain carries TRBV7-9 and TRBJ2-5; 9 nucleotides agree with TRBD1. Unmatched junction bases numbered 4, after V lost 3 bases and J lost 5 bases. The CDR3 contains 14 residues. Germline V gives CDR1 SEHNR, CDR2 FQNEAQ (reference sequence). The CDR3 DNA reads as TGTGCCAGCAGCTTCGGGACAGGGTGGGAGACCCAGTACTTC. The encoded protein is CASSFGTGWETQYF. Supplemented by reference TRBV7-9 and TRBJ2-5, the full variable domain reads DTGVSQNPRHKITKRGQNVTFRCDPISEHNRLYWYRQTLGQGPEFLTYFQNEAQLEKSRLLSDRFSAERPKGSFSTLEIQRTEQGDSAMYLCASSFGTGWETQYFGPGTRLLVL.

The rearrangement uses TRBV7-3 and TRBJ2-3, with TRBD2 matching over 7 bases. With V trimmed by 5 bases and J by 6 bases, 11 bases remained unmatched. Germline V CDR1 and CDR2: SGHTA, FQGTGA. The CDR3 has 15 amino acids. The CDR3 DNA reads as TGTGCCAGCAGCCCCTGGGCGGGAGCACACGATACGCAGTATTTT. This sequence encodes CASSPWAGAHDTQYF.

As DNA, the CDR3 is TGCAGTGCTAGTGATGACAGGCCTCAACTGTTTTTT. It specifies CSASDDRPQLFF. The chain couples TRBV20-1 to TRBJ1-4; the D gene is possibly TRBD1 (6 bases). The CDR3 runs to 12 residues. Germline V gene sequence: CDR1 DFQATT, CDR2 SNEGSKA (reference sequence). Trimming pared 3 bases from V and 12 bases from J, leaving 14 bases between.